A single sample is the source of the 16 T cell receptor beta chains below, sequenced in a study of T cells in Graves' hyperthyroidism and ophthalmopathy. The source material, RNA transcripts, was used to amplify TCR beta CDR3 regions. The TCR CDR3 was amplified in a first-round RT-PCR using the HTBI primer set. TCRdb called the multiplex PCR reads again in MiXCR, with one record for every CDR3 protein. The repertoire has fewer than 650,000 distinct CDR3 sequences, about 15% of them found once; the top ten carry approximately 13%. The sequenced material came from blood. The receptors here all came from a woman in her thirties or forties with Graves' hyperthyroidism.

Worth noting for this clonotype: It is likely a read error, because the conserved phenylalanine at the end of the CDR3 is missing. The V and J genes are TRBV6-5 and TRBJ1-5; D might be TRBD1 (5 bases). Germline V gene sequence: CDR1 MNHEY, CDR2 SVGAGI. V was clipped by 2 bases and J by 3 bases, with 23 bases between them. The CDR3 has 19 amino acids. Here the CDR3 DNA reads TGTGCCAGCAGTTACGGGGGAGCCTCCGTATCCAAACTCAATCAGCCCCAGCATTTA. Its translation: CASSYGGASVSKLNQPQHL.

This clonotype was found a few times. This chain links TRBV20-1 with TRBJ1-2; D may be TRBD1 (5 bases). This CDR3 has 14 amino acids. Germline V gives CDR1 DFQATT, CDR2 SNEGSKA (reference sequence). The germline V and J ends were trimmed by 2 bases and 2 bases, with 12 bases remaining between them. Here the CDR3 DNA reads TGCAGTGCTAGAACTCGGCAGGGAAACTATGGCTACACCTTC. It is translated as CSARTRQGNYGYTF.

Many counts were recorded for this clonotype. The chain is built from TRBV29-1 and TRBJ2-7, with 7 positions matching TRBD2. CDR3 size: 14 residues. Trimming cost V 4 bases and J 3 bases; bases outside gene matches: 9. CDR1 and CDR2 (germline): SQVTM, ANQGSEA. CDR3 amino acids: CSVGSSGAFYEQYF. The DNA for the CDR3 is TGCAGCGTTGGATCGAGCGGGGCTTTCTACGAGCAGTACTTC.

This clonotype was recorded many times. The V gene is TRBV7-2, the J gene TRBJ2-1; D is unresolved. The CDR3 runs 14 residues. V was clipped by 2 bases and J by 7 bases, with 12 bases between them. In germline, CDR1 is SGHTA, CDR2 FQGNSA. Here the CDR3 DNA reads TGTGCCAGCAGCTTAAACTGGGCTGATAATGAGCAGTTCTTC. Translating gives CASSLNWADNEQFF.

As for this clonotype: Being one base from a much bigger clone, this may be a read error. The rearrangement joins TRBV4-1 to TRBJ2-7; 12 nucleotides match TRBD1. Germline-derived CDR1 and CDR2 are MGHRA and YSYEKL. The CDR3 spans 16 residues. CDR3 in amino acids: CAGSHPGTGGFYEQYF. The DNA of the CDR3 is TGCGCCGGCAGCCACCCCGGGACAGGGGGCTTCTACGAGCAGTACTTC.

The chain combines TRBV29-1 with TRBJ1-2; D might be TRBD1 (6 bases). The CDR3 consists of 13 residues. V lost 7 bases and J 8 bases, leaving 20 bases between the germline ends. CDR1 is SQVTM and CDR2 is ANQGSEA in the germline V gene. CDR3 sequence reads: CSAREDRGPGYTF. The CDR3 DNA is TGCAGCGCTAGAGAGGACAGAGGACCAGGCTACACCTTC.

There are many counts of this clonotype. The CDR3 loop is CAISGRAGNEQFF. CDR3 nucleotides: TGTGCCATTAGCGGGAGGGCCGGTAATGAGCAGTTCTTC. The chain couples TRBV24-1 to TRBJ2-1; 11 bases map to TRBD2. The V gene's germline CDR1 is KGHDR and CDR2 SFDVKD. Trimming removed 11 bases from V and 7 bases from J; junction bases left unmatched: 6. There are 13 residues in the CDR3.

V is TRBV7-2 and J is TRBJ1-1; D not certain. Germline V lookup: CDR1 SGHTA, CDR2 FQGNSA. The CDR3 runs to 14 residues. V shed 5 bases and J shed 3 bases, with 13 bases lying between them. CDR3 coding DNA: TGTGCCAGCAGCCCCGGGCCTGGGTACACTGAAGCTTTCTTT. Its translation: CASSPGPGYTEAFF.

At least ten counts were recorded for this clonotype. The chain carries TRBV11-2 and TRBJ2-1, with 9 bases matching TRBD2. Germline V lookup: CDR1 SGHAT, CDR2 FQNNGV. This CDR3 is 15 amino acids long. The J segment lost 6 bases and the V segment lost 3 bases, leaving 6 bases of the junction unmatched. CDR3 loop: CASSFGTSSGNEQFF. The CDR3 nucleotides read TGTGCCAGCAGCTTCGGGACTAGCTCTGGCAATGAGCAGTTCTTC.

The sample holds many counts of this clonotype. The CDR3 region has the DNA TGTGCCAGTAGTAGCATTTGGCGGGAGGACTACGAGCAGTACTTC. Its protein product is CASSSIWREDYEQYF. The rearrangement links TRBV19 to TRBJ2-7; 8 bases agree with TRBD2. From germline, CDR1 is LNHDA and CDR2 SQIVND (reference sequence). CDR3 size: 15 residues. V lost 4 bases and J lost 3; bases outside the gene matches: 8. The whole variable domain, remainder taken from reference TRBV19 and TRBJ2-7, is DGGITQSPKYLFRKEGQNVTLSCEQNLNHDAMYWYRQDPGQGLRLIYYSQIVNDFQKGDIAEGYSVSREKKESFPLTVTSAQKNPTAFYLCASSSIWREDYEQYFGPGTRLTVT.

This clonotype was seen at least ten times. V gene TRBV6-1 combines with J gene TRBJ2-7, with D tentatively TRBD1 (6 bases). CDR3 length: 14 amino acids. Germline V gene sequence: CDR1 MNHNS, CDR2 SASEGT. V was clipped by 5 bases and J by 3 bases, with 14 bases between them. The CDR3 spells CASSTMDRLYEQYF. CDR3 DNA sequence: TGTGCCAGCAGTACTATGGACAGACTCTACGAGCAGTACTTC.

This clonotype was counted at least ten times. V and J are TRBV20-1 and TRBJ2-7; no clear D. Germline V CDR1 and CDR2: DFQATT, SNEGSKA (reference sequence). The V end lost 3 bases, the J end lost 1 base, and 13 bases lay between the germline ends. This CDR3 has 14 amino acids. CDR3 coding DNA: TGCAGTGCTAGGGCCCCCAGGAGTTCCTACGAGCAGTACTTC. The encoded protein is CSARAPRSSYEQYF.

This clonotype was seen at least ten times. This chain links TRBV3-1 with TRBJ2-4, with 14 bases aligning to TRBD2. CDR1 is LGHDT and CDR2 is YNNKEL in the germline V gene (reference sequence). The CDR3 covers 19 residues. The J segment lost 1 base and the V segment lost 3 bases, leaving 8 bases of the junction unmatched. Here the CDR3 reads CASSQSGTSGSSAKNIQYF. DNA of the CDR3: TGTGCCAGCAGCCAGTCCGGGACTAGCGGGAGTTCTGCCAAAAACATTCAGTACTTC.

About this clonotype itself: This may be a read error, as it is one base from a much larger clone. This chain joins TRBV4-2 and TRBJ2-5; TRBD2 matches at 11 bases. The CDR3 loop spans 17 amino acids. Germline V CDR1 and CDR2: LGHNA, YNFKEQ. In DNA form, the CDR3 reads TGTGCCAGCAGCCAAGAGTGGGCTAGCGGGAGGCAAGAGACCCAGAACTTC. Protein product: CASSQEWASGRQETQNF.

This clonotype was seen ten or more times. The CDR3 reads CASSLFLASDTQYF. The DNA of the CDR3 is TGTGCCAGCAGTTTATTCTTAGCTTCAGATACGCAGTATTTT. The rearrangement uses TRBV27 and TRBJ2-3; D unresolved. The V gene's germline CDR1 is MNHEY and CDR2 SMNVEV (reference sequence). There are 14 residues in the CDR3. V gave up 1 base and J gave up 4 bases, with 9 bases separating them.

This clonotype appeared many times. This CDR3 is CASRQGAGNEQFF. DNA for the CDR3: TGTGCCAGCAGACAGGGGGCGGGCAATGAGCAGTTCTTC. The chain recombines TRBV6-2 or TRBV6-3 with TRBJ2-1; 9 bases are a match to TRBD1. Germline V gives CDR1 MNHEY, CDR2 SVGEGT. The CDR3 is 13 amino acids. Trimming cost V 6 bases and J 6 bases; bases outside gene matches: 3.